This TCR beta chain was found in a study of resident and recirculating memory T cells in vitiligo. Here immunoSEQ multiplex PCR was the method, and the copy in TCRdb shows in-frame clones only, minus some. The sample includes tens of thousands of clones, approximately 89% seen only once; the top ten take more than 4%. The germline CDR1 and CDR2 sequences are SGHNT and YENEEA. V gave up 5 bases and J gave up 4 bases; unmatched junction bases: 4. The CDR3 sequence is 16 residues long. The sequencing input was blood. This clonotype was obtained from a male donor with vitiligo. The gene calls are TRBV11-3 and TRBJ2-2; 13 nucleotides align to TRBD2. CDR3 residues: CASSPGLAGSTGELFF. The CDR3 DNA reads as TGTGCCAGCAGCCCGGGACTAGCGGGAAGCACCGGGGAGCTGTTTTTT.